This section outlines one T cell receptor (beta chain) sequence together with its context. The specificity of this receptor is unknown. Base qualities are not recorded, but no much larger clone differs from it by a single base. Looking up the germline V gene yields CDR1 SNHLY and CDR2 FYNNEI. Trimming costs V 8 bases and J 14 bases, and their ends lie 25 bases apart. The CDR3 runs 15 residues from the cysteine to the phenylalanine. Only CDR3 DNA is held: 45 bases, read in frame from base 1. TCRbeta CDR3 regions were amplified from genomic DNA by means of the immunoSEQ Assay, a bias-controlled multiplex PCR. The published analysis was carried out like this. Nucleated cell counts per sample were estimated from amplification of reference gene primers within the assay. To quantify the absolute abundance of each unique TCRbeta CDR3 rearrangement, sequence reads were collapsed and filtered. For each sample, productive Simpson clonality was calculated as the square root of Simpson's diversity index across productive rearrangements. The table was pulled from immuneACCESS by TCRdb, which kept in-frame rearrangements only. Such tables lose some clones; where checked, under half of the loss comes from unresolved V genes, and the rest has no known cause. D and trimming come from the DNA, and the V and J calls and clone size come from that table. The sample table shows about 100,000 clones, and roughly nine tenths are seen once. 32% of the sample comes from the top ten.

The data derive from a study of blood T cell repertoires in COVID-19 (dated by TCRdb to 2018 to 2020). Looking at the study overall: Collaborator samples came from the United States, Italy and Spain and covered acute and convalescent phases of COVID-19. The prospective study material was composed of cDNA or gDNA derived from T cells, B-cell-depleted T cells, or PBMCs. The dataset comprised deeply sampled blood TCRbeta repertoires from subjects exposed to, actively infected with, or recovered from COVID-19. A freely available public database, intended as a resource for researchers studying the immune response to SARS-CoV-2, is where the repertoires were released. Samples came from the ongoing ImmuneRACE study (first 160 participants) plus 1,254 subjects from 6 global collaborators. A de-identified subject ID, COVID-19 status, age in years and sex were almost always included in the sample metadata. Where available, HLA class I and class II types were taken from metadata supplied by the sample provider and were not determined by assay-based typing. The research as a whole found: How much clinical and demographic metadata was included differed by source and by participant, and the metadata was provided uncurated.

Whole blood was collected in K2EDTA tubes by collaborating institutions according to the institutions' own protocols. For TCRbeta analysis, collaborators shipped samples as frozen whole blood, isolated PBMCs, or DNA extracted from either of those sample types. The chain employs TRBV2 and TRBJ1-6, with no reliable assignment of the D segment. This receptor was obtained from a woman of 80 years or more with acute or convalescent COVID-19. Sequencing was performed on peripheral blood. The sequenced DNA: TGTGCCAGCTCCCAGAAAGGCGCGGGTGGGGTGGCCCTCCACTTT. Its amino acids are CASSQKGAGGVALHF.